These T cell receptor beta chains were read from a single sample in a study of blood T cell repertoires in COVID-19. TCRdb keeps only in-frame clones here, not all; method: immunoSEQ multiplex PCR. The table shows around 180,000 clones, with about four fifths occurring only once. Sample: peripheral blood. These receptors originate from a human donor in a cohort sampled during active COVID-19. Each CDR3 is given with its conserved first and last residue. A D gene is named only where the DNA matches it firmly. Not all rows give a size; the values are once, few, many and, for expanded clones, a class.

>.|TRBV3-1/TRBV3-2|TRBJ2-5|TRBD1
CASSQGQGAFLETQYF
TGTGCCAGCAGCCAAGGGCAGGGGGCGTTTTTGGAGACCCAGTACTTC
>.|TRBV7-9|TRBJ1-3|.
CASSPVRGGGNTIYF
TGTGCCAGCAGCCCGGTGCGAGGGGGAGGAAACACCATATATTTT
>few|TRBV4-1|TRBJ1-6|TRBD1
CASSQEEGQGEVSPLHF
TGCGCCAGCAGCCAAGAAGAGGGACAGGGGGAAGTTTCACCCCTCCACTTT
>once|TRBV27|TRBJ2-1|.
CASSLRTGPYNEQFF
TGTGCCAGCAGTTTACGTACAGGGCCCTACAATGAGCAGTTCTTC
>.|TRBV6-5|TRBJ2-2|.
CASSSSPTGELFF
TGTGCCAGCAGTTCTAGCCCCACCGGGGAGCTGTTTTTT
>.|TRBV3-1/TRBV3-2|TRBJ2-7|.
CASSQGERLTNYEQYF
TGTGCCAGCAGCCAAGGGGAGAGGCTGACTAACTACGAGCAGTACTTC
>.|TRBV12-3/TRBV12-4|TRBJ2-7|.
CASSFQPREQYF
TGTGCCAGCAGTTTTCAGCCGAGGGAGCAGTACTTC
>.|TRBV7-8|TRBJ1-1|.
CASTRDPTEAFF
TGTGCCAGTACCAGGGATCCCACTGAAGCTTTCTTT
>.|TRBV29-1|TRBJ2-5|TRBD1
CSGAPGTDLQETQYF
TGCAGCGGGGCCCCCGGGACAGACCTCCAAGAGACCCAGTACTTC
>few|TRBV29-1|TRBJ1-1|TRBD1
CSVEVRGFTEAFF
TGCAGCGTTGAGGTCAGGGGGTTCACTGAAGCTTTCTTT
>few|TRBV4-2|TRBJ2-7|TRBD2
CASSQDLGGGFTYEQYF
TGTGCCAGCAGCCAAGATTTAGGCGGGGGGTTTACCTACGAGCAGTACTTC
>.|TRBV5-6|TRBJ2-7|TRBD1
CASSSYSRTGRQPSKYF
TGTGCCAGCAGCTCATACTCTAGGACAGGAAGGCAACCGAGCAAGTACTTC
>.|TRBV15|TRBJ1-1|.
CATSRELQLPTEAFF
TGTGCCACCAGCAGGGAATTACAGCTTCCAACTGAAGCTTTCTTT
>.|TRBV5-6|TRBJ1-4|.
CASSGYRTSNEKLFF
TGTGCCAGCAGCGGATACAGGACCTCTAATGAAAAACTGTTTTTT
>.|TRBV27|TRBJ2-5|.
CASSRGSVQETQYF
TGTGCCAGCAGCCGGGGTAGCGTACAAGAGACCCAGTACTTC